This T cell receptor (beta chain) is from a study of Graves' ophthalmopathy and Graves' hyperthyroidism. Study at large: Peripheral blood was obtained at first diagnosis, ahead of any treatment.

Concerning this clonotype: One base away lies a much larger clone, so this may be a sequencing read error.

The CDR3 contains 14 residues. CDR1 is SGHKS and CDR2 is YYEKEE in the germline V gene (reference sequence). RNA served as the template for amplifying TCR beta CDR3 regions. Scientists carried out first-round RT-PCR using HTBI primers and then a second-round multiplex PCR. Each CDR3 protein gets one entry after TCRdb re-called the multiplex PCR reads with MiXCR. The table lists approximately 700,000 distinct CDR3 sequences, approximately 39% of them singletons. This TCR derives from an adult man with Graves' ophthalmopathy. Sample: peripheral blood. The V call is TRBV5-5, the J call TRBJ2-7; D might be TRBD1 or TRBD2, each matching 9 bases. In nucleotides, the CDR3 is TGTGCCAGCAACTTGGGACAGGGACTAGCCGAGCAGTACTTC. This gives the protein CASNLGQGLAEQYF.